The 9 T cell receptor beta chains given below trace back to one sample, sequenced in a study of T cells in Graves' hyperthyroidism and ophthalmopathy. Amplification of TCR beta CDR3 regions was performed using RNA transcripts as template. HTBI primers drove first-round RT-PCR of the TCR CDR3. Using its own MiXCR run on the multiplex PCR reads, TCRdb lists one record per CDR3 protein. The data hold about 590,000 distinct CDR3 sequences, with 15% to 19% observed a single time. Sequencing used blood. The source of these receptors is a woman aged 25 to 39 with Graves' hyperthyroidism.

The chain employs TRBV6-2 or TRBV6-3 and TRBJ2-4, with 7 bases fitting TRBD2. Germline V gives CDR1 MNHEY, CDR2 SVGEGT. The CDR3 consists of 13 residues. The J segment lost 9 bases and the V segment lost 5 bases, leaving 7 bases of the junction unmatched. Here the CDR3 DNA reads TGTGCCAGCAGTGCATCTAGCGGTGGCATTCAGTACTTC. Translated: CASSASSGGIQYF.

The chain is built from TRBV29-1 and TRBJ1-1; D is possibly TRBD1 (5 bases). The germline CDR1 and CDR2 sequences are SQVTM and ANQGSEA. CDR3 size: 14 residues. V was shortened by 3 bases and J by 2 bases, with 13 bases between the two germline ends. For the CDR3, the DNA is TGCAGCGTTGACGGACATTCGGGTAACACTGAAGCTTTCTTT. Amino acids: CSVDGHSGNTEAFF.

This clonotype has ten or more counts. The chain joins TRBV3-1 to TRBJ2-3; 13 nucleotides align to TRBD2. The J segment lost 4 bases and the V segment lost 4 bases, leaving 11 bases of the junction unmatched. Germline V lookup: CDR1 LGHDT, CDR2 YNNKEL (reference sequence). The CDR3 has 18 residues. The CDR3 reads CASSLRLAGGDFADTQYF. The CDR3 DNA follows: TGTGCCAGCAGCCTCCGACTAGCGGGAGGCGATTTTGCAGATACGCAGTATTTT.

The table lists this clonotype with many counts. J is TRBJ2-1 and V is TRBV2; no clear D gene. CDR1 and CDR2 from the germline V gene are SNHLY and FYNNEI. The CDR3 sequence is 13 residues long. V gave up 6 bases and J gave up 5 bases, with 11 bases separating them. CDR3 in amino acids: CASSDDRNNEQFF. The CDR3 DNA follows: TGTGCCAGCAGCGACGACCGAAACAATGAGCAGTTCTTC.

In nucleotides, the CDR3 is TGCAGCGGTGGGGGGACTAGCGCCTCAGGCTACAATGAGCAGTTCTTC. This translates into CSGGGTSASGYNEQFF. The rearrangement links TRBV29-1 to TRBJ2-1; 10 positions match TRBD2. The ends lost 7 bases at V and 3 bases at J; junction bases unmatched: 12. The germline CDR1 and CDR2 sequences are SQVTM and ANQGSEA. The CDR3 totals 16 residues.

This clonotype was recorded at least ten times. The V call is TRBV6-1, the J call TRBJ2-1, with 11 bases that match TRBD2. The V gene end was trimmed by 6 bases and the J gene end by 7 bases; junction bases not matched to a gene: 8. Per germline, CDR1 MNHNS and CDR2 SASEGT. The CDR3 sequence is 15 residues long. Written as DNA, the CDR3 is TGTGCCAGCAGACCCCGAGGACTAGCGGGTAATGAGCAGTTCTTC. Protein: CASRPRGLAGNEQFF.

The table lists this clonotype with a few counts. This sequence joins TRBV4-3 and TRBJ2-2; weak D call: TRBD1 (5 bases). The CDR3 extends over 15 amino acids. Trimming removed 3 bases from V and 5 bases from J, with 13 bases in between. The germline gives CDR1 LGHNA, CDR2 YSLEER. DNA of the CDR3: TGCGCCAGCAGCCACGACAGCCCTGGGACCGGGGAGCTGTTTTTT. As protein: CASSHDSPGTGELFF.

This clonotype appeared many times. The V gene is TRBV5-1, the J gene TRBJ2-7, with 10 bases that match TRBD1. The V gene's germline CDR1 is SGHRS and CDR2 YFSETQ. This CDR3 has 16 residues. Germline trimming cut 1 base from V and 5 bases from J; bases unmatched to any gene: 9. The CDR3 sequence is CASSLLGQGFKDEQYF. CDR3 in DNA: TGCGCCAGCAGCTTGTTGGGACAGGGGTTCAAGGACGAGCAGTACTTC.

This rearrangement joins TRBV10-3 to TRBJ1-1; D might be TRBD1 (6 bases). CDR1 and CDR2 (germline): ENHRY, SYGVKD. The CDR3 length is 14 residues. Trimming shortened V by 6 bases and J by 0 bases, and 11 bases separated the two germline ends. The CDR3 region has the DNA TGTGCCATCAGGGAGGACAGTATGAACACTGAAGCTTTCTTT. This gives the protein CAIREDSMNTEAFF.